The sequence of this TCR beta chain was determined in a study of brain metastases from non-small cell lung cancer. Study observations and caveats: Fewer infiltrating T cells were found in brain metastases than primaries. Metastases had sparse T cells but largely shared repertoires with primaries.

Germline V gene sequence: CDR1 SGHDT, CDR2 YYEEEE. The CDR3 spans 14 residues. V lost 4 bases to trimming and J lost 1 base; unmatched junction nucleotides: 4. This clone was counted between two and nine times. Its matching antigen is unknown. Libraries were prepared by immunoSEQ multiplex PCR; TCRdb keeps only in-frame clonotypes and omits some of them. The sample contains around 950 clones, over 60% of which appear only once. V gene TRBV5-6 combines with J gene TRBJ2-5, with 7 nucleotides matching TRBD2. Sequencing was done on a sample of tissue from a brain metastasis. The sequence was collected from a donor at least 40 years old with non-small cell lung cancer. CDR3 sequence reads: CASSPGGSQETQYF. The DNA for the CDR3 is TGTGCCAGCAGCCCGGGAGGAAGCCAAGAGACCCAGTACTTC.